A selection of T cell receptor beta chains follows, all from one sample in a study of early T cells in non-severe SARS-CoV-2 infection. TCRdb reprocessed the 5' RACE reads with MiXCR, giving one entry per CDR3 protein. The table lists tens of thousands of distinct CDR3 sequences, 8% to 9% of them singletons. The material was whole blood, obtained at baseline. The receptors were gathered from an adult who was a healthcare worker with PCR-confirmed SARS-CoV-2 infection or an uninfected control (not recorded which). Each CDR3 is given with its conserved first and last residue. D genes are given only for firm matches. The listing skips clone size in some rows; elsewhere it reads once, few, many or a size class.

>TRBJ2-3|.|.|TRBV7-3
TGTGCCAGCAGCCGACGAGGGGACAAGAGCACAGATACGCAGTATTTT
CASSRRGDKSTDTQYF
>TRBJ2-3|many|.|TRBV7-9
TGTGCCAGCAGCTTGAGTGCGGTCACAGATACGCAGTATTTT
CASSLSAVTDTQYF
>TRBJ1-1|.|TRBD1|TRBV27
TGTGCCAGCAGTTCTGGGACAGGGGGCAAGGTGAACACTGAAGCTTTCTTT
CASSSGTGGKVNTEAFF
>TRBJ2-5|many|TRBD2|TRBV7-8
TGTGCCAGCACGGGGGCTAGCGGGAGTCGAGAGACCCAGTACTTC
CASTGASGSRETQYF
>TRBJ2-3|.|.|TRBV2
TGTGCCAGCAGGGTGGACCAGAGCACAGATACGCAGTATTTT
CASRVDQSTDTQYF
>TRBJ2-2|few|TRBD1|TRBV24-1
TGTGCCGCGGGACAGGGGACCGGGGAGCTGTTTTTT
CAAGQGTGELFF
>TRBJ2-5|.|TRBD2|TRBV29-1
TGCAGCGCAATACTAGCGGGAGGGCCGGAGACCCAGTACTTC
CSAILAGGPETQYF
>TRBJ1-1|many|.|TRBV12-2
TGTGCAAGTCGCCTAAACAGGAGACCTGAAGCTTTCTTT
CASRLNRRPEAFF
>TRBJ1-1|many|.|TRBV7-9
TGTGCCAGCACCCCCCAGAACACTGAAGCTTTCTTT
CASTPQNTEAFF
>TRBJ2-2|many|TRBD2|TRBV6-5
TGTGCCAGCAGCCCTCCTAGCGGAAACACCGGGGAGCTGTTTTTT
CASSPPSGNTGELFF
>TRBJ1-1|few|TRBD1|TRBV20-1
TGCAGTGCTGCTTTTTGGACAGGCACTGAAGCTTTCTTT
CSAAFWTGTEAFF
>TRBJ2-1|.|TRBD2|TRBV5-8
TGTGCCAGCAGCCTCGGGACTAGCGGGACCTACAATGAGCAGTTCTTC
CASSLGTSGTYNEQFF
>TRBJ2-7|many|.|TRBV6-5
TGTGCCAGCCGCTGGACAGCCTCCTACGAGCAGTACTTC
CASRWTASYEQYF
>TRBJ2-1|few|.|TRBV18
TGTGCCAGCTCACCATACAACAATGAGCAGTTCTTC
CASSPYNNEQFF
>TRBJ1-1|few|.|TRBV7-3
TGTGCCAGCAGCTTAAAAAGGGAAGTGGAAGCTTTCTTT
CASSLKREVEAFF
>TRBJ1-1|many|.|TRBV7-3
TGTGCCAGCAGCTTAGGAGGGTCGAACACTGAAGCTTTCTTT
CASSLGGSNTEAFF
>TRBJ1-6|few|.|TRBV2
TGTGCCAGCAGTGAAGGACTTCCCTATAATTCACCCCTCCACTTT
CASSEGLPYNSPLHF
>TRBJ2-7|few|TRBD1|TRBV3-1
TGTGCCAGCAGCCGTACAGGGGGTTACGAGCAGTACTTC
CASSRTGGYEQYF
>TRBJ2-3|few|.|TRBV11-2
TGTGCCAGCAGCTTAGAACCCGCCACGCAGTATTTT
CASSLEPATQYF
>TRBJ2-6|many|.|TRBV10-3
TGTGCCATCAGTGAGGGACAGCGAAGCTCTGGGGCCAACGTCCTGACTTTC
CAISEGQRSSGANVLTF
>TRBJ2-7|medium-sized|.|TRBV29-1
TGCAGCGTTGCCGCCAACGAGCAGTACTTC
CSVAANEQYF
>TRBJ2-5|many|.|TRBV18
TGTGCCAGCTCACCCGTGGGCGTCGGCTCAGAGACCCAGTACTTC
CASSPVGVGSETQYF
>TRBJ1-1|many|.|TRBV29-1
TGCAGCGTTGAAGATCTTACCCGGATGAACACTGAAGCTTTCTTT
CSVEDLTRMNTEAFF
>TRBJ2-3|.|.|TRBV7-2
TGTGCCAGCACCCCGTTGGAAGATACGCAGTATTTT
CASTPLEDTQYF
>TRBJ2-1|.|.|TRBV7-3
TGTGCCAGCAGCTTAGGTGGAACCTACAATGAGCAGTTCTTC
CASSLGGTYNEQFF
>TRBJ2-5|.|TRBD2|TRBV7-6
TGTGCCAGCAGCTTAGAGGTGGGACTAGCGGTTGAGACCCAGTACTTC
CASSLEVGLAVETQYF
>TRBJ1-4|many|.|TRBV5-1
TGCGCCAGCAGCTTGGGGCAGGGCGGAGGGGAAAAACTGTTTTTT
CASSLGQGGGEKLFF
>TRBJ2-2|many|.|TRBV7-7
TGTGCTAGCAGCCCGCAGAGAGCCACCGGGGAGCTGTTTTTT
CASSPQRATGELFF
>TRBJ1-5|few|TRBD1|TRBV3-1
TGTGCCAGCAGCCAGTGGACAGGGATTCGAGATCAGCCCCAGCATTTT
CASSQWTGIRDQPQHF
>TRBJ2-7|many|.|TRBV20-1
TGCAGTGCTAGAGATCAGTGGGAGGTCCCCTCTATGTACTTC
CSARDQWEVPSMYF
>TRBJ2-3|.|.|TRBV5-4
TGTGCCAGCAGCCCCGACGCCCTCATGAATACGCAGTATTTT
CASSPDALMNTQYF
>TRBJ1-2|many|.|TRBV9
TGTGCCAGCAGCGTGACGGGCTTCTTAGACTATGGCTACACCTTC
CASSVTGFLDYGYTF
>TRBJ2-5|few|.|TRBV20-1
TGCAGTGCTACACGGACACCTCAAGAGACCCAGTACTTC
CSATRTPQETQYF
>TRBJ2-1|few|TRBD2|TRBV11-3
TGTGCCAGCAGCTTATTTGGGGAGGGTGAGCAGTTCTTC
CASSLFGEGEQFF
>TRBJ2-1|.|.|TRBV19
TGTGCCAGTAGCCGGTCCCTCAACAATGAGCAGTTCTTC
CASSRSLNNEQFF
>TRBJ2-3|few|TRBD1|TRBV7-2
TGTGCCAGCAGCTTAGCAGGCGGCAGGGGGCGGGCAGATACGCAGTATTTT
CASSLAGGRGRADTQYF